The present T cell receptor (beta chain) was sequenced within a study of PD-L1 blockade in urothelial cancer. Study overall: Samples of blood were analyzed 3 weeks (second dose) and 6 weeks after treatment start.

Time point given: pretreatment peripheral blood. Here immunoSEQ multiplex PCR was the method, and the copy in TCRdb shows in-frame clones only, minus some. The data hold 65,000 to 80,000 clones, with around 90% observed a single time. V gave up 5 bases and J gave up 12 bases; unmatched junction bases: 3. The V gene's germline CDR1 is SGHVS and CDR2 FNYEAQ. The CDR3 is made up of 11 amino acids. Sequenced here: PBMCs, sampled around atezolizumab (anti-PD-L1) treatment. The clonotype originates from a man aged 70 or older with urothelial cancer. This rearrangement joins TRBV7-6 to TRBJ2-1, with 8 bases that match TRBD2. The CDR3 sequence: CASSPGGVQFF. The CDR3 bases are TGTGCCAGCAGCCCGGGAGGGGTGCAGTTCTTC.